This TCR beta chain was captured in a study of CD8+CD57+ T cells in acquired aplastic anemia. About the research overall: Each DNA sample taken from sorted CD4+ and CD8+ cells came to approximately 3 ug on average.

For sequencing, patients were chosen who had shown expansion of CD8+CD57+ cells by flow cytometry. As a group, the patients uniformly had severe acquired aplastic anemia. When blood sampling took place, the patients had received no therapy. Genomic DNA templated the TCR beta VDJ and CDR3 profiling. TCRdb independently ran MiXCR on the reads; one entry per CDR3 protein. The data contain approximately 80,000 distinct CDR3 sequences, roughly three quarters of them singletons. This TCR came from a human donor with aplastic anemia. The sequencing sample was made of sorted CD4+, CD8+, or CD8+CD57+ T cells (not recorded which) from PBMCs.

The CDR3 protein is CASSQDGGGALPFTDTQYF. The CDR3 nucleotides read TGTGCCAGCAGCCAAGATGGCGGGGGGGCTCTGCCTTTCACAGATACGCAGTATTTT. The chain employs TRBV4-2 and TRBJ2-3; the match to TRBD2 covers 9 bases. The CDR3 loop spans 19 amino acids. The germline gives CDR1 LGHNA, CDR2 YNFKEQ. Trimming took 0 bases from V and 2 from J; bases not matched to a gene: 12.